The 2 T cell receptor beta chains below come from one sample, sequenced in a study of shared clonotypes between healthy human individuals. It was CD45RO-negative cells, positively selected for CCR7, that made up naive CD8 cells, with terminally differentiated effector memory CD45RA+ cells excluded. Assay: immunoSEQ multiplex PCR; the TCRdb copy retains only in-frame clones and omits some. Among 560,000 or so clones listed, about 96% were seen once. Sample: naive CD8+ T cells sorted from blood. All receptors come from a woman between 25 and 40 years old in good health.

This chain connects TRBV7-8 to TRBJ2-1, with 13 nucleotides matching TRBD2. The V gene end was trimmed by 1 base and the J gene end by 8 bases; junction bases not matched to a gene: 2. The CDR3 has 15 residues. Per the germline V gene, CDR1 is SGHVS and CDR2 is FQNEAQ. The CDR3 spells CASSLGTSGSHEQFF. In nucleotides, the CDR3 is TGTGCCAGCAGCTTAGGGACTAGCGGGAGTCATGAGCAGTTCTTC.

Here the CDR3 DNA reads TGTGCCAGCAGCCTCGGGGCCCAGCAGTTCTTC. Residues: CASSLGAQQFF. The rearrangement links TRBV5-6 to TRBJ2-1; D assignment may be TRBD1 or TRBD2 (5 bases each). This CDR3 spans 11 amino acids. Germline V lookup: CDR1 SGHDT, CDR2 YYEEEE. Deletions cut 4 bases from V and 11 bases from J, with 10 bases between.